This entry is about one T cell receptor beta chain. Its antigen is unknown. The data were obtained in a study of T cell responses to AZD1222 COVID-19 vaccine. Data came from immunoSEQ multiplex PCR; TCRdb stores just in-frame clones and leaves some out. This table holds about 97,000 clones, approximately 90% found once. This CDR3 contains 14 residues. Per germline, CDR1 GTSNPN and CDR2 SVGIG (reference sequence). V was shortened by 2 bases and J by 5 bases, with 13 bases between the two germline ends. Study-wide findings and caveats: Vaccine-associated CD4 TCRs ranged over spike, dominating at 160-218 and 743-854. Repertoires were obtained only post-peak T cell response. Clonal diversity may have been underestimated in mostly white British donors. Just a handful of AZD1222 recipients were seropositive at baseline.

This sample comprised peripheral blood, obtained on day 0 of AZD1222 vaccination. The gene calls are TRBV30 and TRBJ1-5; weak D call: TRBD1 (6 bases). The TCR comes from an adult in good health. The CDR3 DNA is TGTGCCTGGAGTCCGGGGGCAGGGGATCAGCCCCAGCATTTT. It codes for CAWSPGAGDQPQHF.